The 9 T cell receptor beta chains in this list originate from one sample, sequenced in a study of tumor-infiltrating lymphocytes in primary liver carcinoma. From approximately 20-30 mg of unsorted bulk tissue, DNA and RNA were co-extracted together. TCR beta cDNA was prepared out of roughly 0.5 ug total RNA by means of a constant-region primer. Slightly modified ARM-PCR served as the procedure for the TCR beta libraries. These libraries came from three rounds of nested multiplex PCR. PCR rounds one and two used TRBV1-TRBV30 forward primers with a C-beta reverse primer for roughly 9 cycles each. TCRdb called the multiplex PCR reads again in MiXCR, with one record for every CDR3 protein. The sample has about 50,000 distinct CDR3 sequences; over 65% are singletons. Input material: liver tumor tissue from sampling region 5. Subset reported: tumor region T5, tumor centre. The source is a man aged 40-50 years with primary liver carcinoma and hepatitis B virus infection.

For this clonotype: One junction end disagrees with the germline gene, perhaps due to a read error. The chain links TRBV11-1 to TRBJ1-1; 7 bases agree with TRBD1. Germline V lookup: CDR1 SGHAT, CDR2 FQDESV (reference sequence). The CDR3 is 15 amino acids. The CDR3 is CASSWSARGSTEAHF. The CDR3 bases are TGTGCCAGCAGCTGGTCGGCCAGGGGGAGCACTGAAGCTCACTTT.

The chain combines TRBV10-2 with TRBJ1-5; D call uncertain. Germline CDR1 WSHSY, CDR2 SAAADI. The V end lost 7 bases, the J end lost 3 bases, and 10 bases lay between the germline ends. This CDR3 is 13 amino acids long. The CDR3 spells CASTVESNQPQHF. DNA of the CDR3: TGCGCCAGCACAGTAGAATCCAATCAGCCCCAGCATTTT.

The table lists this clonotype with a count of one. Germline is not matched at one junction end, which may reflect a read error. This rearrangement joins TRBV10-2 to TRBJ2-1; D is undetermined. Germline V CDR1 and CDR2: WSHSY, SAAADI. CDR3 length: 15 residues. This CDR3 is CASSEMAASYNEQFF. CDR3 nucleotides: TGCGCCAGCAGTGAGATGGCTGCCTCCTACAATGAGCAGTTCTTT.

V is TRBV11-1 and J is TRBJ2-1, with 14 bases identical to TRBD2. Per the germline V gene, CDR1 is SGHAT and CDR2 is FQDESV (reference sequence). The CDR3 contains 16 residues. V shed 5 bases, J shed 14 bases, and the junction held 14 bases outside the gene matches. CDR3 in amino acids: CASSTRGLAGVGDEFF. CDR3 bases: TGTGCCAGCAGCACCCGGGGACTAGCGGGAGTCGGGGATGAGTTCTTC.

The V gene is TRBV11-2, the J gene TRBJ1-2, with D unclear. Between the trimmed V and J ends, which lost 3 bases and 3 bases, there was a span of 8 bases. The CDR3 contains 13 residues. Germline CDR1 reads SGHAT; CDR2 reads FQNNGV. The DNA for the CDR3 is TGTGCCAGCAGCTTGGGCTTTGACTATGGCTACACCTTC. Translated, it gives CASSLGFDYGYTF.

To note about this clonotype: A read error may be the cause here, since a much bigger clone is one base away. The CDR3 DNA sequence: TGTGCCAGCAGCTCCTCTGGGATCTACAATGCGCAGTTCTTC. Its protein is CASSSSGIYNAQFF. The chain combines TRBV5-4 with TRBJ2-1; the D is unclear. The CDR3 consists of 14 residues. The germline V gene encodes CDR1 SGHNT and CDR2 YYREEE (reference sequence). The complete variable domain, with remaining parts taken from reference TRBV5-4 and TRBJ2-1, reads ETGVTQSPTHLIKTRGQQVTLRCSSQSGHNTVSWYQQALGQGPQFIFQYYREEENGRGNFPPRFSGLQFPNYSSELNVNALELDDSALYLCASSSSGIYNAQFFGPGTRLTVL.

This chain joins TRBV10-3 and TRBJ1-1; no firm D call. CDR1 and CDR2 (germline): ENHRY, SYGVKD. CDR3 length: 13 residues. Trimming removed 8 bases from V and 3 bases from J, with 13 bases in between. CDR3 region: CAIASGEDTEAFF. The CDR3 DNA follows: TGTGCCATCGCGAGTGGGGAGGACACTGAAGCTTTCTTT.

About this clonotype itself: This may arise from a read error, as a much more abundant clone is one base away. CDR3 in DNA: TGTGCCAGCAGCTCACAGGATATGGGGAACTACGAGCAGTACTTC. The encoded protein is CASSSQDMGNYEQYF. V gene TRBV5-5 combines with J gene TRBJ2-7; perhaps TRBD1 as D (5 bases). With 3 bases removed from V and 3 bases from J, the gap between germline ends came to 16 bases. CDR1 SGHKS and CDR2 YYEKEE come from the germline V gene (reference sequence). This CDR3 contains 15 residues.

As to this clonotype: A read error may account for a junction end that differs from germline. The chain employs TRBV5-1 and TRBJ2-1; perhaps TRBD2 as D (5 bases). The germline CDR1 and CDR2 sequences are SGHRS and YFSETQ. This CDR3 contains 16 residues. The CDR3 is CASSLSAPGVYNEQFF. For the CDR3, the DNA is TGCGCCAGCAGCTTGAGTGCCCCCGGGGTATACAATGAGCAGTTTTTC.